Listed below are T cell receptor beta chains from one sample, sequenced in a study of cytomegalovirus exposure and HLA in healthy donors. TCRdb's table, derived via immunoSEQ multiplex PCR, lists solely in-frame clones and lacks some. The table lists roughly 110,000 clones, around 77% of them singletons. Sequenced: PBMCs. These receptors originate from a man younger than 35 in good health and CMV-seronegative. Each CDR3 is given with its conserved first and last residue. D genes are given only for firm matches. A clone size is listed for some rows: how often the clone was seen (once, few, many), or a class if it is expanded.

v_gene	d_gene	j_gene	abundance	CDR3nt	CDR3aa
TRBV5-1	.	TRBJ1-2	.	TGCGCCAGCAATCCTGACACTTCTAACTATGGCTACACCTTC	CASNPDTSNYGYTF
TRBV7-8	.	TRBJ1-4	.	TGTGCCAGCAGCCTAGGCTACGGAGGGAGGGAAAAACTGTTTTTT	CASSLGYGGREKLFF
TRBV4-3	.	TRBJ2-2	.	TGCGCCAGCAGCCAAGACTCCACCGGGGAGCTGTTTTTT	CASSQDSTGELFF
TRBV15	TRBD1	TRBJ2-7	.	TGTGCCACCAGCGGTACAGGGGTGGGGGAGCAGTACTTC	CATSGTGVGEQYF
TRBV28	TRBD2	TRBJ2-7	.	TGTGCCAGCAGTTTCGGCAGAAGCGGGAACGAGCAGTACTTC	CASSFGRSGNEQYF
TRBV7-2	TRBD1	TRBJ2-7	.	TGTGCCAGCAGCCTGGACAGGGCCTACGAGCAGTACTTC	CASSLDRAYEQYF
TRBV4-1	.	TRBJ2-7	.	TGCGCCAGCAGCCACTTCCTTAGGGCAGGGCCGGGCTACGAGCAGTACTTC	CASSHFLRAGPGYEQYF
TRBV9	TRBD1	TRBJ2-1	once	TGTGCCAGCAGCGAGAGCCCCCGGGACAGGCGCTACAATGAGCAGTTCTTC	CASSESPRDRRYNEQFF
TRBV5-8	TRBD2	TRBJ2-5	.	TGTGCCAGCGGCGGGGGGAGGATTGAGACCCAGTACTTC	CASGGGRIETQYF
TRBV2	TRBD1	TRBJ1-2	.	TGTGCCAGCGGCGGGGACAGGCTTTATGGCTACACCTTC	CASGGDRLYGYTF
TRBV9	.	TRBJ2-7	.	TGTGCCAGCAGCGTAGGGGGCGTCACGCTCCAGCAGTACTTC	CASSVGGVTLQQYF
TRBV25-1	TRBD1	TRBJ2-5	.	TGTGCCAGCAGTGATGGGGGTGGGACAGGTAGACGGCAGTACTTC	CASSDGGGTGRRQYF
TRBV10-1	.	TRBJ2-7	once	TGCGCCAGCAGTGAGCTCTTCAGGGGGTACTTC	CASSELFRGYF
TRBV10-3	.	TRBJ1-5	.	TGTGCCATCAGTGAGTCTCCGGCAGGGGTAAGAATTCAGCCCCAGCATTTT	CAISESPAGVRIQPQHF
TRBV7-9	.	TRBJ2-6	.	TGTGCCAGCAGCGCCGGGTCCTTCTCTGGGGCCAACGTCCTGACTTTC	CASSAGSFSGANVLTF
TRBV6-6	TRBD1	TRBJ1-3	.	TGTGCCAGCAGCAGGGACAGGGGTGGAAACACCATATATTTT	CASSRDRGGNTIYF
TRBV9	TRBD1	TRBJ2-7	once	TGTGCCAGCAGCGATCCGGGACAGCCCTACGAGCAGTACTTC	CASSDPGQPYEQYF
TRBV4-3	.	TRBJ1-2	.	TGCGCCAGCAGCCAATCCGACAGGACCGAGGCCATCTATGGCTACACCTTC	CASSQSDRTEAIYGYTF
TRBV6-5	.	TRBJ2-3	.	TGTGCCAGCAGTTCACCCTCGCAGACAGGCCTCGGGCAGTATTTT	CASSSPSQTGLGQYF
TRBV27	TRBD1	TRBJ2-7	.	TGTGCCAGCAGTCCTATCGGGATCAGGGGGCAGCCAACCGAGCAGTACTTC	CASSPIGIRGQPTEQYF
TRBV25-1	.	TRBJ1-1	.	TGTGCCAGCAGTGTAGTTCAGGGAGGGGACACTGAAGCTTTCTTT	CASSVVQGGDTEAFF
TRBV7-9	TRBD1	TRBJ1-4	.	TGTGCCAGCAGCTTAGCCGCAGGGGGGAAACTGTTTTTT	CASSLAAGGKLFF
TRBV6-4	.	TRBJ1-2	.	TGTGCCAGCAGTGAAGAGGGGGTGGGCTATGGCTACACCTTC	CASSEEGVGYGYTF
TRBV6-1	.	TRBJ2-7	many	TGTGCCAGCAGTGCCGGACTGGAGGGGATGGGGGAGCAGTACTTC	CASSAGLEGMGEQYF
TRBV19	.	TRBJ1-5	.	TGTGCCAGTAGCCTCCACAGGGAAAATCAGCCCCAGCATTTT	CASSLHRENQPQHF
TRBV6-1	.	TRBJ1-1	many	TGTGCCAGCAGCACAGGGCTACATGAAGCTTTCTTT	CASSTGLHEAFF
TRBV6-1	TRBD1	TRBJ1-2	.	TGTGCCAGCAGTGTAGTCGGCAGGGGGCAGGGTGGCTACACCTTC	CASSVVGRGQGGYTF
TRBV4-2	TRBD1	TRBJ2-1	.	TGTGCCAGCAGCCAGGAACAGGGGGGTAATGAGCAGTTCTTC	CASSQEQGGNEQFF
TRBV6-1	TRBD2	TRBJ2-1	few	TGTGCCAGCCTCGGGGGGGATGAGCAGTTCTTC	CASLGGDEQFF
TRBV9	TRBD1	TRBJ1-6	.	TGTGCCAGCAGCGTAGCTCCGACAGGGGGCCCTAATTCACCCCTCCACTTT	CASSVAPTGGPNSPLHF
TRBV7-8	TRBD1	TRBJ2-7	.	TGTGCCAGCAGCTTTCTTCTGCGGACAGGGGTGGGGAACGAGCAGTACTTC	CASSFLLRTGVGNEQYF
TRBV9	.	TRBJ1-6	.	TGTGCCAGCAGCGTAGGTCGCGGGGGCTCATATAATTCACCCCTCCACTTT	CASSVGRGGSYNSPLHF
TRBV7-9	.	TRBJ2-7	.	TGTGCCAGCAGCTTAAGTCCTAACTACGAGCAGTACTTC	CASSLSPNYEQYF
TRBV12-1	.	TRBJ2-5	.	TGTGCCAGCAGCTTTGATCGACTCCAAGAGACCCAGTACTTC	CASSFDRLQETQYF
TRBV15	.	TRBJ2-1	.	TGTGCCACCAGCAGTGGGGGGGCCGGGAATGAGCAGTTCTTC	CATSSGGAGNEQFF
TRBV2	.	TRBJ2-7	.	TGTGCCAGCTCTGTCGCCGGGCCGGGGGAGCAGTACTTC	CASSVAGPGEQYF
TRBV15	TRBD1	TRBJ2-1	.	TGTGCCACCAGCAGAGACACAGGGGTTTCCTACAATGAGCAGTTCTTC	CATSRDTGVSYNEQFF
TRBV15	.	TRBJ2-5	.	TGTGCCACCAGCCACAGCCCCCAAGAGACCCAGTACTTC	CATSHSPQETQYF
TRBV5-4	TRBD2	TRBJ2-7	few	TGTGCCAGCAGCCCAAACGTGGGCGGGGGAACCTACGAGCAGTACTTC	CASSPNVGGGTYEQYF
TRBV19	TRBD1	TRBJ2-7	.	TGTGCCTCCACCTCGTGGGACAGCGCCTACGAGCAGTACTTC	CASTSWDSAYEQYF
TRBV27	.	TRBJ1-1	.	TGTGCCAGCAGTTTACTGTTGAACACTGAAGCTTTCTTT	CASSLLLNTEAFF
TRBV6-5	TRBD1	TRBJ1-6	.	TGTGCCAGCAGTTCATGGGACAGGGTATCCGGATCACCCCTCCACTTT	CASSSWDRVSGSPLHF
TRBV15	TRBD2	TRBJ2-2	once	TGTGCCACCAGCAGACCGCGGGGGGGCCGGCCCGGGGAGCTGTTTTTT	CATSRPRGGRPGELFF
TRBV7-2	TRBD1	TRBJ1-5	.	TGTGCCAGCAGCTTAGAACAGGGGGACTATCAGCCCCAGCATTTT	CASSLEQGDYQPQHF
TRBV6-5	.	TRBJ1-1	.	TGTGCCAGCAGTTACGGAGGAAGAAGGAACACTGAAGCTTTCTTT	CASSYGGRRNTEAFF
TRBV21-1	.	TRBJ2-4	.	TGTGCCAGCAGCCCAGGTCGGACATTAGCCAAAAACATTCAGTACTTC	CASSPGRTLAKNIQYF
TRBV6-1	.	TRBJ1-2	few	TGTGCCAGCTCAACGGCAGGGGTTAGTTCTGGCTACACCTTC	CASSTAGVSSGYTF
TRBV4-3	.	TRBJ2-7	once	TGCGCCAGCAGCCAAGGGAGGGGCGGTTACGAGCAGTACTTC	CASSQGRGGYEQYF
TRBV19	TRBD1	TRBJ1-5	.	TGTGCCAGTAGTTTCGACAGGGTACAGCCCCAGCATTTT	CASSFDRVQPQHF
TRBV6-5	TRBD1	TRBJ1-2	.	TGTGCCAGCAGTTCCGAGGGGGCGAGCGGCTACACCTTC	CASSSEGASGYTF